What follows describes a single T cell receptor beta chain. Its antigen remains unidentified. The germline CDR1 and CDR2 sequences are DFQATT and SNEGSKA (reference sequence). The V end lost 4 bases, the J end lost 8 bases, and 11 bases lay between the germline ends. The CDR3 contains 11 residues. The data were obtained in a study of OX40 agonist ivuxolimab in advanced cancers. For the study at large: Antecedent anti-PD-1, anti-PD-L1 or anti-CTLA-4 therapy was permissible, with about 39% having received some. Study-wide results and limits: Averaged across samples, CD8+ T cells carried more expanded clones than CD4+ did. Low normalized T-cell clonal expansion also characterized some of the nonresponders.

Profiled with immunoSEQ multiplex PCR; TCRdb holds only in-frame clones, not every one. This table has fewer than 85,000 clones, around nine tenths appearing once. This clonotype originated in an adult with an advanced solid tumor such as melanoma, head and neck, liver or kidney cancer. The sample in question was CD4+ or CD8+ T cells sorted from blood, obtained in a trial of the OX40 agonist ivuxolimab. The rearrangement links TRBV20-1 to TRBJ1-2, with unresolved D. The chain's CDR3 is CSATRTGGYTF. The CDR3 bases are TGCAGTGCTACCCGGACGGGGGGCTACACCTTC.